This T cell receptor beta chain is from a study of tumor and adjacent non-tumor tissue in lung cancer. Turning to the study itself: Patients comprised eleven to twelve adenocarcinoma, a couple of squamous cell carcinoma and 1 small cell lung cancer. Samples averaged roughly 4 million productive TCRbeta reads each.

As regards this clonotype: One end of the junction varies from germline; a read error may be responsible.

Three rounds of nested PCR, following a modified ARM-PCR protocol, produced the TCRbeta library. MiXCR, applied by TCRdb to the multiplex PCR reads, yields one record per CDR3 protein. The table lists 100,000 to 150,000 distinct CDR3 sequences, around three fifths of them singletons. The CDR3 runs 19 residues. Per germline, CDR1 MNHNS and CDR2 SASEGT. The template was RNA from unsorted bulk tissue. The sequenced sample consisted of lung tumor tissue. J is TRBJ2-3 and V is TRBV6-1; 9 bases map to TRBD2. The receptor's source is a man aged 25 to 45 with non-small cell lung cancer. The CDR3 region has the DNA TGCGCCAGCAATCGACAGATGGGGGCGGGGGGGCAAAACACAGATACGCAGTATTTT. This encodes CASNRQMGAGGQNTDTQYF.